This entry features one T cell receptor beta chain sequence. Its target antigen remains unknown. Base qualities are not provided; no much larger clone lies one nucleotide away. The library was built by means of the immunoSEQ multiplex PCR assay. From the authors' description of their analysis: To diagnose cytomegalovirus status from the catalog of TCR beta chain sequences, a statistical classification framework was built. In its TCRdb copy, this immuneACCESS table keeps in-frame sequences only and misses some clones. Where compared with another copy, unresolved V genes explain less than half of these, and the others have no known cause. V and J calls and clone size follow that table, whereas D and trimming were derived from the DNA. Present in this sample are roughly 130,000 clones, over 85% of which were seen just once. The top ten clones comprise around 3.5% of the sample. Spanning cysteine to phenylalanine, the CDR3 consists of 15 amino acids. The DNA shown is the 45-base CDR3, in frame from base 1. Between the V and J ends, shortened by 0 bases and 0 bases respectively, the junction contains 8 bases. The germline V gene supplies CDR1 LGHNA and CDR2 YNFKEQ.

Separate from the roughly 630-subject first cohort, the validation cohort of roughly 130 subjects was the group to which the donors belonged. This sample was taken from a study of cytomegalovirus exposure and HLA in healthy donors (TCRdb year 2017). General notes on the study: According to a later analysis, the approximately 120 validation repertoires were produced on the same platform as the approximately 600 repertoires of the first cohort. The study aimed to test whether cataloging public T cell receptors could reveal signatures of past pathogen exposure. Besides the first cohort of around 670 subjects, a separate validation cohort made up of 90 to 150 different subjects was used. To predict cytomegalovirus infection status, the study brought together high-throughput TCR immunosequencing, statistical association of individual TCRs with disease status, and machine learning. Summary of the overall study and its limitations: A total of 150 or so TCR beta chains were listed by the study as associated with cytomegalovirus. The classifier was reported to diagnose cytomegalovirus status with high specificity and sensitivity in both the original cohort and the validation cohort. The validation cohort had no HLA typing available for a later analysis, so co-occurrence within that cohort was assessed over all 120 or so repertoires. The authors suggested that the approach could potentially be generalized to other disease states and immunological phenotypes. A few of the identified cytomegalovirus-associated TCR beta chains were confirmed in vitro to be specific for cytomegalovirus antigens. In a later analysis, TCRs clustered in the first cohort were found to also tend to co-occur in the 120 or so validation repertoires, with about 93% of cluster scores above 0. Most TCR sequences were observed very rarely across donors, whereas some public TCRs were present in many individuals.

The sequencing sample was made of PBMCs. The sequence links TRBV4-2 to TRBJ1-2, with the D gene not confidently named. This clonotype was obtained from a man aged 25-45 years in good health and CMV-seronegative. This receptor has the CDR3 CASSQDLRANYGYTF. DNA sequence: TGTGCCAGCAGCCAAGATTTGCGAGCTAACTATGGCTACACCTTC.